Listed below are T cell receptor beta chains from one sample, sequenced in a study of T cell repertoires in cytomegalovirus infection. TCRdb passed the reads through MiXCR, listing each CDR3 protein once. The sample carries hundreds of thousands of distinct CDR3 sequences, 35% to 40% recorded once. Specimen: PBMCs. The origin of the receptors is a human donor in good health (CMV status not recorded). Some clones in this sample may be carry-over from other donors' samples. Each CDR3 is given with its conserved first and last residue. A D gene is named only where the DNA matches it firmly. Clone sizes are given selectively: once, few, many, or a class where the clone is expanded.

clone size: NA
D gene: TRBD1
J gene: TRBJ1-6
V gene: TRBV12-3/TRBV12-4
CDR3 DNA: TGTGCCAGCAGTCCCGGACAGGGTGGGCATAATTCACCCCTCCACTTT
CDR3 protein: CASSPGQGGHNSPLHF

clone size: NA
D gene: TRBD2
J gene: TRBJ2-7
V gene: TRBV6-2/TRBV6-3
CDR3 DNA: TGTGCCAGCACCCGAGCGGGGGTCTACGAGCAGTACTTC
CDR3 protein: CASTRAGVYEQYF

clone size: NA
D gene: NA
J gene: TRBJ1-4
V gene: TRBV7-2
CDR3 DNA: TGTGCCAGCAGCTTAGTGGGGCGGCTGGTATCTAATGAAAAACTGTTTTTT
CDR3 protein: CASSLVGRLVSNEKLFF

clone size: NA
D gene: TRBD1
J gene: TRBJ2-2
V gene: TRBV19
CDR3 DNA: TGTGCCAGTAGTATCTCAGGGGGTGGCACCGGGGAGCTGTTTTTT
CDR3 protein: CASSISGGGTGELFF

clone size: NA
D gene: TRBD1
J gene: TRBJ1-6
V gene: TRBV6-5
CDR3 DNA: TGTGCCAGCAGGGCGACAGGGAATAATTCACCCCTCCACTTT
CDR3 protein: CASRATGNNSPLHF

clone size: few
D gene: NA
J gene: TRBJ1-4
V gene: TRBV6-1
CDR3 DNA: TGTGCCAGCCGGCCTTTGACGGGTTTTAATGAAAAACTGTTTTTT
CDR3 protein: CASRPLTGFNEKLFF

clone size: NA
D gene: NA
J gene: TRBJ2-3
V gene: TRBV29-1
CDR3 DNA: TGCAGCGGCATCGTAAGGAGCCGCACAGATACGCAGTATTTT
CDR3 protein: CSGIVRSRTDTQYF

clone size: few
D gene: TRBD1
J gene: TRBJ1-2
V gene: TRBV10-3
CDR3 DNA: TGTGCCATCAGTGGGACAGGGAATGGCTACACCTTC
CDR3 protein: CAISGTGNGYTF

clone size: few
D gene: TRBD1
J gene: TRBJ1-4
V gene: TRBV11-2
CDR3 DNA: TGTGCCAGCACCGACTACATGAACAGGGGGCGTAATGAAAAACTGTTTTTT
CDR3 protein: CASTDYMNRGRNEKLFF

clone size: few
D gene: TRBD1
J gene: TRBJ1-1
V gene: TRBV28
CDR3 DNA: TGTGCCACCCTGGGACAGCGCCTTTCCCCTCTACCCTTTGAAGCTTTCTTT
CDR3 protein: CATLGQRLSPLPFEAFF

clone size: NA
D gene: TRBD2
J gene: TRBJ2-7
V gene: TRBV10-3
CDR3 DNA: TGTGCCATCAGTGAGTCGAGCGGGAACTACGAGCAGTACTTC
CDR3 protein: CAISESSGNYEQYF

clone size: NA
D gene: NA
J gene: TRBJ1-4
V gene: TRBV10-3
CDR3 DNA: TGTGCCATCAGTGAGTCGGCAGGGGAAAAACTGTTTTTT
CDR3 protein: CAISESAGEKLFF

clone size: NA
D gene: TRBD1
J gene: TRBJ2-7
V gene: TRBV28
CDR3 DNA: TGTGCCAGCAGTTCCCCAAGGACAGGTCCCTACGAGCAGTACTTC
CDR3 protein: CASSSPRTGPYEQYF

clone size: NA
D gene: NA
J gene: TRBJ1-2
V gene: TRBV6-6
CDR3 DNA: TGTGCCAGCAGTGAGGCCCGTCCGCAGAGACATGGCTACACCTTC
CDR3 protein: CASSEARPQRHGYTF

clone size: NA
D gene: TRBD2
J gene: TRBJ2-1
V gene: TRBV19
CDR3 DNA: TGTGCCAGTAGTACCTATAGACAGGGAGGTCTAGCGGGAGGCCGGCGGCATGAGCAGTTCTTC
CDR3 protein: CASSTYRQGGLAGGRRHEQFF

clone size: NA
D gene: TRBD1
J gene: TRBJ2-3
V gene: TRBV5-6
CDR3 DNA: TGTGCCAGCATGCCACAGGGGGCTGGAAGGGATACGCAGTATTTT
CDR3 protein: CASMPQGAGRDTQYF

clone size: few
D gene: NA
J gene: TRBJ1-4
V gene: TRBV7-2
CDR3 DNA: TGTGCCAGCAGCTTAAAAGCAACTAATGAAAAACTGTTTTTT
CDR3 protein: CASSLKATNEKLFF

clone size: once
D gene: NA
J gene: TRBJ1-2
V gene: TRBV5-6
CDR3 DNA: TGTGCCAGCAGCTGGGAGGGTGGCTACACCTTC
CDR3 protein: CASSWEGGYTF

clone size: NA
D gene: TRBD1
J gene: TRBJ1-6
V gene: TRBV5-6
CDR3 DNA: TGTGACAGCAGGAGAACAGGGGTGAATTCACCCCTCCACTTT
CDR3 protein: CDSRRTGVNSPLHF

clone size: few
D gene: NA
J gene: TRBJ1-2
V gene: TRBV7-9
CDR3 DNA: TGTGCCAGCAGCCCACTGCAGGTGGTCTATGGCTACACCTTC
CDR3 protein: CASSPLQVVYGYTF

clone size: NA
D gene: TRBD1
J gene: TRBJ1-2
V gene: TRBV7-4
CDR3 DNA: TGTGCCAGCAGCTTCCGGGACAGCTCCCTACCCTCCTATGGCTACACCTTC
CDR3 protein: CASSFRDSSLPSYGYTF

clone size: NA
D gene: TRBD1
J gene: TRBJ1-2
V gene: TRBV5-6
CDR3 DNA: TGTGCCAGCAGCTTGGGAGGGGACAGGGTCTATGGCTACACCTTC
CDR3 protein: CASSLGGDRVYGYTF

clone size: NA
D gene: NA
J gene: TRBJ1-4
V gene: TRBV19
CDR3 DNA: TGTGCCAGTAGCCCCCCCAGGGATAGCGAAAAACTGTTTTTT
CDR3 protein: CASSPPRDSEKLFF

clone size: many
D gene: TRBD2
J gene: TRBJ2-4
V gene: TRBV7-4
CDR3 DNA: TGTGCCAGCAGTTCCACGCGGGAGGGCCGAGTAAACATTCAGTACTTC
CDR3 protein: CASSSTREGRVNIQYF

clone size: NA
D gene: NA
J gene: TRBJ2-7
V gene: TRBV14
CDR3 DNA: TGTGCCAGCAGCCAAGAGTCGGGCAGATCCTACGAGCAGTACTTC
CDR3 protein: CASSQESGRSYEQYF

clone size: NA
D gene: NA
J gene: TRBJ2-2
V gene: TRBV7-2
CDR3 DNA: TGTGCCAGCCTACCACAGGGTGCCAGGGGCGGGGAGCTGTTTTTT
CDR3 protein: CASLPQGARGGELFF

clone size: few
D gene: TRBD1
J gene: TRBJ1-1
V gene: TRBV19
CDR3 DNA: TGTGCCTCCTGCCGCCGGGACAGCGGGAACACTGAAGCTTTCTTT
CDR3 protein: CASCRRDSGNTEAFF

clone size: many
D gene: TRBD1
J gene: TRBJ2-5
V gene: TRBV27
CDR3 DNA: TGTGCCAGCAGTTTCGGGACAGGGCAGGTACAAGAGACCCAGTACTTC
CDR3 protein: CASSFGTGQVQETQYF

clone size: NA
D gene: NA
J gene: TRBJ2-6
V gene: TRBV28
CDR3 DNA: TGTGCCAGCAGTCGTGGGAGGTCTGGGGCCAACGTCCTGACTTTC
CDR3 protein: CASSRGRSGANVLTF

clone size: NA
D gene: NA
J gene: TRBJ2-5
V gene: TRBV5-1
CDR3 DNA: TGCGCCAGCAGCTTCTGGTCTCGGGAGACCCAGTACTTC
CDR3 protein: CASSFWSRETQYF

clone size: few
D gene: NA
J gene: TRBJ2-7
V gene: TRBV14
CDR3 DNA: TGTGCCAGCAGCCAAGCAGGGGTAGCCTACGAGCAGTACTTC
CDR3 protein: CASSQAGVAYEQYF

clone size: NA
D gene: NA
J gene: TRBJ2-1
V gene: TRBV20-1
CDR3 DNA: TGCAGTTCCAAGGGGGGGCCGGTCGAGCAGTTCTTC
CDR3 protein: CSSKGGPVEQFF

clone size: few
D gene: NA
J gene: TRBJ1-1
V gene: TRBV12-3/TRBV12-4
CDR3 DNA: TGTGCCAGCAGTTTAGTGGGGGAGGGCACTGAAGCTTTCTTT
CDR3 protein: CASSLVGEGTEAFF

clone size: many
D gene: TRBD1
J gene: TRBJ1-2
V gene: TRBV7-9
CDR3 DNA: TGTGCCAGCAGCCTGGTAGCGGGACAGGGGGCCTATGGCTACACCTTC
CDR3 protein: CASSLVAGQGAYGYTF

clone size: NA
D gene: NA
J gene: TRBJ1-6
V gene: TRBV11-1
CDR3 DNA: TGTGCCAGCAGCGCCTTCCCGGCCTGGAGCTCCTATAATTCACCCCTCCACTTT
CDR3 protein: CASSAFPAWSSYNSPLHF

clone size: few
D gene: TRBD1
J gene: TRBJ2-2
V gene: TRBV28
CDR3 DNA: TGTGCCAGCAGTTTATATCGGGACAGAGATGCCGGGGAGCTGTTTTTT
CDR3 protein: CASSLYRDRDAGELFF

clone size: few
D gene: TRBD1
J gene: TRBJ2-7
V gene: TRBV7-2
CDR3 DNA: TGTGCCAGCAGCTTTATTCCCGACAGGGCCTACGAGCAGTACTTC
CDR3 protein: CASSFIPDRAYEQYF

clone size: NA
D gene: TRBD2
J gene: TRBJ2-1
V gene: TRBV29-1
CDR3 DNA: TGCAGCGTTGAAGATCGGGGGGATTGGGATGAGCAGTTCTTC
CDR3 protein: CSVEDRGDWDEQFF

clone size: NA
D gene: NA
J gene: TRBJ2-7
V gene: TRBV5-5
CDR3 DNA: TGTGCCAGCAGCTTGGCCAGGGCAACCTACGAGCAGTACTTC
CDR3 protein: CASSLARATYEQYF

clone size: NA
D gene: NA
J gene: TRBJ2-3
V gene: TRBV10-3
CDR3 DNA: TGTGCCATCAGTGAGTTTAAAGGCTCAGATACGCAGTATTTT
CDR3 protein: CAISEFKGSDTQYF

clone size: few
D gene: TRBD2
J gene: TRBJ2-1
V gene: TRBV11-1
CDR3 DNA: TGTGCCAGCAGCCGACTAGCGCTGCTGAATGAGCAGTTCTTC
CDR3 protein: CASSRLALLNEQFF

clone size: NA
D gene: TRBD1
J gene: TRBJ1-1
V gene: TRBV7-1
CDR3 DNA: TGTGCCAGAAGCAGGGACAGGAACACTGAAGATTTCTTT
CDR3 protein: CARSRDRNTEDFF

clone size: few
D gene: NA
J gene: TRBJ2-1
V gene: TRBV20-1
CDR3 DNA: TGCAGTGCCGGGACGGACATCTACAATGAGCAGTTCTTC
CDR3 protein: CSAGTDIYNEQFF

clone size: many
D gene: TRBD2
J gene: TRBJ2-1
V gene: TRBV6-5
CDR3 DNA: TGTGCCAGCAGTACAACTAGCGGGAGGGTCGCCTACAATGAGCAGTTCTTC
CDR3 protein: CASSTTSGRVAYNEQFF

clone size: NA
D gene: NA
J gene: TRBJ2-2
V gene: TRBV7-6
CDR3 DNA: TGTGCCAGCAGCTTCGGACGGGATGTCGGGGAGCTGTTTTTT
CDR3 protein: CASSFGRDVGELFF

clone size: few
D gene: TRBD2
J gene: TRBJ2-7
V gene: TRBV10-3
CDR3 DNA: TGTGCCATCAGTGTTGGAAGCGGGAGTCGGTACGAGCAGTACTTC
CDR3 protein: CAISVGSGSRYEQYF

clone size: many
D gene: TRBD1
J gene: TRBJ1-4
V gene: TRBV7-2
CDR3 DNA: TGTGCCAGCAGCTCCCGGGACAGGGGGGCTGAAAAACTGTTTTTT
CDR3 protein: CASSSRDRGAEKLFF

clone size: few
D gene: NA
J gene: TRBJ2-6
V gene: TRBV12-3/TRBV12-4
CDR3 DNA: TGTGCCAGCAGTTACGTGGCCGGGGCCAACGTCCTGACTTTC
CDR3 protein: CASSYVAGANVLTF

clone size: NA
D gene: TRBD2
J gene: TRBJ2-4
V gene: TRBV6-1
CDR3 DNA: TGTGCCAGCAGAACCGGCGGGGGGGCGACCAAAAACATTCAGTACTTC
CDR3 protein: CASRTGGGATKNIQYF

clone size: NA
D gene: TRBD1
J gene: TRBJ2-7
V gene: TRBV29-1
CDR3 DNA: TGCAGCGTTGAAGTCTTAGGGACAGGGCAAAAGGGCGAGCAGTACTTC
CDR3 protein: CSVEVLGTGQKGEQYF

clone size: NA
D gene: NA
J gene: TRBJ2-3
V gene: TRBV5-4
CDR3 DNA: TGTGCCAGCAGCGGCCCGGGACAAGCTAGCACAGATACGCAGTATTTT
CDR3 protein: CASSGPGQASTDTQYF

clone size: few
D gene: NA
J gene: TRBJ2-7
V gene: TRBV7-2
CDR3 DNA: TGTGCCAGCAGCCGTGACAGGTTCTCCTACGAGCAGTACTTC
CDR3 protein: CASSRDRFSYEQYF

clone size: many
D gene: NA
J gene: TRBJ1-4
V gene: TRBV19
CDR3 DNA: TGTGCCAGTAGTGCCCTCCACGCGGGGGAAAAACTGTTTTTT
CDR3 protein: CASSALHAGEKLFF

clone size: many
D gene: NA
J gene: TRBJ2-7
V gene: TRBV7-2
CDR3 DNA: TGTGCCAGCAGCTTCTCAACCGGGACGGGCGCCTACGAGCAGTACTTC
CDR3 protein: CASSFSTGTGAYEQYF

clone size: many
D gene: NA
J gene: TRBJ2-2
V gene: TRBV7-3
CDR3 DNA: TGTGCCAGCAGCTTAACCGGGGACCGATCCGGGGAGCTGTTTTTT
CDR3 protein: CASSLTGDRSGELFF

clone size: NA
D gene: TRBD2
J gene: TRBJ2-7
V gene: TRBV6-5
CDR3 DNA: TGTGCCAGCAAAGGAAAAGCGGGGGTTTCTGAGCAGTACTTC
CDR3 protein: CASKGKAGVSEQYF

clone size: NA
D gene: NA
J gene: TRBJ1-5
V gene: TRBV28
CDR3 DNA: TGTGCCAGCAACGGAGGACTGATATCCAATCAGCCCCAGCATTTT
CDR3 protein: CASNGGLISNQPQHF

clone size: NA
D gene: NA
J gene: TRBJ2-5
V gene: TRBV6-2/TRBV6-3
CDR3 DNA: TGTGCCAGCAGTTACCTCGGCAGGGAACAAGAGACCCAGTACTTC
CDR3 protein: CASSYLGREQETQYF

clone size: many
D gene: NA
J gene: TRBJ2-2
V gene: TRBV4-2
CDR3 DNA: TGTGCCGCAGCAGGCATTCCAGGGGAACCCGGGGAGCTGTTTTTT
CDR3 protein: CAAAGIPGEPGELFF

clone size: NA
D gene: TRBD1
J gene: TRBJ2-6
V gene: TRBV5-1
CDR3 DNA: TGCGCCAGCAGCTCCTTAAATGATGACAGGGTCAAGCGCTCTGGGGCCAACGTCCTGACTTTC
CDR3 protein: CASSSLNDDRVKRSGANVLTF